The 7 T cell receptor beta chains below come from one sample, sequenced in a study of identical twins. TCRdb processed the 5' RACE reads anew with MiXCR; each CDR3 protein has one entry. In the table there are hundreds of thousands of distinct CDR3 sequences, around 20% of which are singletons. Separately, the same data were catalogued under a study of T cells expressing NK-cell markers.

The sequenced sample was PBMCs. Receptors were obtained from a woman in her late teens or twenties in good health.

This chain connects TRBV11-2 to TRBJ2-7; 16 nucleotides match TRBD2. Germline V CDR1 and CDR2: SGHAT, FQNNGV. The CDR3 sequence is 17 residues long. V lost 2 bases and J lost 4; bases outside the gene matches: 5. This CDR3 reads CASSLLPGLAGGYEQYF. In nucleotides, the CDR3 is TGTGCCAGCAGCTTACTGCCGGGACTAGCGGGAGGGTACGAGCAGTACTTC.

The CDR3: CATNGVSETQYF. The CDR3 DNA reads as TGTGCCACCAATGGCGTTTCAGAGACCCAGTACTTC. The chain recombines TRBV6-6 with TRBJ2-5; the D is unclear. Germline V CDR1 and CDR2: MNHNY, SVGAGI (reference sequence). The CDR3 has 12 amino acids. V gave up 10 bases and J gave up 4 bases, with 13 bases separating them.

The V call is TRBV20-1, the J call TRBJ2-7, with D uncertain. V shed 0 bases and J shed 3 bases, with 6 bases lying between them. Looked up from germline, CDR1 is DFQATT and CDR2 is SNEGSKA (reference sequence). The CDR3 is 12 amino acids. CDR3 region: CSARDTRYEQYF. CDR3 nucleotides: TGCAGTGCTAGAGATACACGCTACGAGCAGTACTTC.

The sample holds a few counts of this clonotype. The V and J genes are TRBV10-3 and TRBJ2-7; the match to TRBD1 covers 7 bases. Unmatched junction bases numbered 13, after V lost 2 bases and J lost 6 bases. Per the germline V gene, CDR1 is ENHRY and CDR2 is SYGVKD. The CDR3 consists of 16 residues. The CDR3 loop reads CAISEATGFFGGEQYF. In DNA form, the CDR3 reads TGTGCCATCAGTGAGGCGACAGGGTTTTTTGGGGGCGAGCAGTACTTC.

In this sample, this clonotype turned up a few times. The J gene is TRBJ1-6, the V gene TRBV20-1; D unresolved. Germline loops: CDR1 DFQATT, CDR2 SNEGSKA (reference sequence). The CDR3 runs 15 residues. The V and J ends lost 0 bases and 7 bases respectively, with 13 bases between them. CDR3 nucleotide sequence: TGCAGTGCTAGAGATACGAACAGCGTCAATTCACCCCTCCACTTT. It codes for CSARDTNSVNSPLHF.

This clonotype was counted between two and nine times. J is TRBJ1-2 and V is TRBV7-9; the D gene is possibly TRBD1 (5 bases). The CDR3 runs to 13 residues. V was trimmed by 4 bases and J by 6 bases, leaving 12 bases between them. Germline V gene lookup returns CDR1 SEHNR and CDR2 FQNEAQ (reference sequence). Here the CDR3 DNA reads TGTGCCAGCAGCTGGGGAGGGGCCGATGGCTACACCTTC. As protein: CASSWGGADGYTF.

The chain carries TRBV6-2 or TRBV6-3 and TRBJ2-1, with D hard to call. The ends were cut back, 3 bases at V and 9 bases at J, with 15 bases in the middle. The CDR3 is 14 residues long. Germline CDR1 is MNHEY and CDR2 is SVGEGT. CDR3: CASSYRTTRGEQFF. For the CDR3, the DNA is TGTGCCAGCAGTTATAGAACGACCCGAGGTGAGCAGTTCTTC.